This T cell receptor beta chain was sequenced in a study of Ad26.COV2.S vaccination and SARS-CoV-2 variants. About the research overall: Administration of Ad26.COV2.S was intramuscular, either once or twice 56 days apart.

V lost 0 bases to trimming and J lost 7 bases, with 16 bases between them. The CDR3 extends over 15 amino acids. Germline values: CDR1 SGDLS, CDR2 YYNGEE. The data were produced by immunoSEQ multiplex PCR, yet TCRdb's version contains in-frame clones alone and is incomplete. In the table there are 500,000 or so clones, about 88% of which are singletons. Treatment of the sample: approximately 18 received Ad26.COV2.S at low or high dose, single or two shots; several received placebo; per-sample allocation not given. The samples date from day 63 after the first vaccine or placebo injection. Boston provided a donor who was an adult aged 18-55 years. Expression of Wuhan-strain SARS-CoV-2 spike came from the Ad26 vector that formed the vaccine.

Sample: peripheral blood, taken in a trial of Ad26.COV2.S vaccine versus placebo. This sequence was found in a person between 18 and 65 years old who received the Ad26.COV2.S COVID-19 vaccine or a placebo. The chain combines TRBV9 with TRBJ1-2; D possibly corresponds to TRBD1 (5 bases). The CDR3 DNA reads TGTGCCAGCAGCGTAGAGGCCAGGGACTGGGGTGGCTACACCTTC. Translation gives CASSVEARDWGGYTF.